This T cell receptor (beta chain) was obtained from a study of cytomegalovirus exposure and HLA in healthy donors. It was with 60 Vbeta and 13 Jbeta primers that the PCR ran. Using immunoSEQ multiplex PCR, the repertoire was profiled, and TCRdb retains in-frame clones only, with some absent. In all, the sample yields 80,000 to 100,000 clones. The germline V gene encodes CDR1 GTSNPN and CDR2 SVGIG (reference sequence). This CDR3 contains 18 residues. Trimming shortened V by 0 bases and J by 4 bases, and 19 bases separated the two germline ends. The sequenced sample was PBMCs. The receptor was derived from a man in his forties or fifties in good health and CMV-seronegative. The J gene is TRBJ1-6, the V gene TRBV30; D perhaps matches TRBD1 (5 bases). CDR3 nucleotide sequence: TGTGCCTGGAGTGTGTCCAGGACACCCACTGGATATAATTCACCCCTCCACTTT. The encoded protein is CAWSVSRTPTGYNSPLHF.